This T cell receptor (beta chain) came from a study of cytomegalovirus exposure and HLA in healthy donors. Worth noting for this clone: The sample has other DNA sequences that encode this CDR3 too.

With V trimmed by 7 bases and J by 3 bases, 2 bases remained unmatched. The CDR3 is 11 amino acids. Germline V gene data show CDR1 as SQVTM and CDR2 as ANQGSEA. Both 60 Vbeta primers and 13 Jbeta primers went into the PCR. Assay used: immunoSEQ multiplex PCR; TCRdb lists only in-frame clones, some missing. The repertoire has tens of thousands of clones, roughly 69% of them found once; the top ten carry under 7.5%. The sequenced sample was PBMCs. J is TRBJ2-7 and V is TRBV29-1, with 8 positions matching TRBD1. This receptor was taken from a woman in her 50s in good health and CMV-seropositive. CDR3 region: CSGGQGYEQYF. The DNA for the CDR3 is TGCAGCGGAGGACAGGGCTACGAGCAGTACTTC.